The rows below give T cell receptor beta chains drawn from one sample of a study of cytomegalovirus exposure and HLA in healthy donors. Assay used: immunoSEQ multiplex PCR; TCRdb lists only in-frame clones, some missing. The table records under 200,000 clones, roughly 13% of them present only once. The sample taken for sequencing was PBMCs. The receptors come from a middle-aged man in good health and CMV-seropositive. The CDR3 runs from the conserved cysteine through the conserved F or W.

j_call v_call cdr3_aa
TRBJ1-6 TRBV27 CASSLFRSSYNSPLHF
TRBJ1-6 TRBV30 CAWSFNRGLKNSPLHF
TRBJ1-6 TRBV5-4 CASGEQGSGSPLHF
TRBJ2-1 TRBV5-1 CASSLELAGGAYNEQFF
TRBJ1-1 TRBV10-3 CAISERGQMNTEAFF
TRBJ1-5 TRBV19 CASRRRQNNQPQHF
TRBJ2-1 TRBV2 CASRLAGPRDEQFF
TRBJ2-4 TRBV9 CASSVDQGGIQYF
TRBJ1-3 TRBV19 CASSISAVSGNTIYF
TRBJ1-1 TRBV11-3 CASSLAGRGHDTEAFF
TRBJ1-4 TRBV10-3 CATRSDRGDEKLFF
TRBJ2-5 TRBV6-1 CASSEYQETQYF
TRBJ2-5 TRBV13 CASSPRTSGLRGQETQYF
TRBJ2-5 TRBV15 CATSRTTTGQGKVTQYF
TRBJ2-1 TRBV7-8 CASSRTLGGSYNEQFF
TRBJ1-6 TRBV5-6 CASRRGGYNSPLHF
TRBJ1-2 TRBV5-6 CASSSSGTYGYTF
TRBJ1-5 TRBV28 CASRGSQPQHF
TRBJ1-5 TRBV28 CASSLRVGGRGPYSNQPQHF
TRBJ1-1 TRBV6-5 CASNKDMNTEAFF
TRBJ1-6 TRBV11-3 CASSSGQTGNSPLHF
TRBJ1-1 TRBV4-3 CASSQEAGMNTEAFF
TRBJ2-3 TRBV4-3 CASSHKRGTTDTQYF
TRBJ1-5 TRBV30 CAWSRGKPQHF